The clone carrying this TCR beta chain was counted a few times. The assay was immunoSEQ multiplex PCR, and TCRdb's table has in-frame clones only and misses some. The data contain about 80,000 clones, 70% to 90% of them seen just once; the ten biggest clones take up 6% to 7.5%. The sample comes from a study of blood T cell repertoires in COVID-19. Study-wide background: T cells, B-cell-depleted T cells, or PBMCs provided the cDNA or gDNA that served as material.

The CDR3 sequence is 14 residues long. The J segment lost 6 bases and the V segment lost 10 bases, leaving 9 bases of the junction unmatched. CDR1 KGHSH and CDR2 LQKENI come from the germline V gene. The TCR comes from a woman older than 75 with acute or convalescent COVID-19. The rearrangement uses TRBV18 and TRBJ2-1; the match to TRBD2 covers 10 bases. The sample comprised peripheral blood. The CDR3 DNA reads as TGTGCCACCCAAGCGGGACTAGCGTCCAATGAGCAGTTCTTC. It translates to CATQAGLASNEQFF.